This T cell receptor beta chain comes out of a study of control samples from healthy donors and cancer patients. This CDR3 spans 18 amino acids. Germline V gene lookup returns CDR1 MNHEY and CDR2 SMNVEV (reference sequence). V was pared by 3 bases and J by 2 bases, with 10 bases of the junction left unmatched. The protocol was immunoSEQ multiplex PCR, while the TCRdb copy is restricted to in-frame clones and leaves out a portion. Of 400,000 to 450,000 clones listed, 80% to 95% are singletons. The V and J genes are TRBV27 and TRBJ2-6; 7 bases are a match to TRBD2. The source of this sequence is a man aged 40-55 years with head and neck cancer. Sequenced sample: PBMCs. CDR3 bases: TGTGCCAGCAGTTTTTGGGTGGGGAGGGGAACTGGGGCCAACGTCCTGACTTTC. Its protein product is CASSFWVGRGTGANVLTF. The variable domain in full, completed from reference TRBV27 and TRBJ2-6, reads EAQVTQNPRYLITVTGKKLTVTCSQNMNHEYMSWYRQDPGLGLRQIYYSMNVEVTDKGDVPEGYKVSRKEKRNFPLILESPSPNQTSLYFCASSFWVGRGTGANVLTFGAGSRLTVL.